These 20 T cell receptor beta chains originate from one sample sequenced in a study of memory CD4+ T cells and cytomegalovirus serostatus. Here immunoSEQ multiplex PCR was the method, and the copy in TCRdb shows in-frame clones only, minus some. Altogether roughly 48,000 clones are present, about 80% being singletons, with the ten largest covering around 1.3%. Single viable CD3+CD4+CD8-CD45RO+ cells were sorted as the memory CD4+ T cells. The source material was memory CD4+ T cells from blood. The receptors originated from an adult in good health and CMV-seropositive.

This chain uses TRBV7-9 with TRBJ2-7, with TRBD1 matching 8 bases. In germline, CDR1 is SEHNR, CDR2 FQNEAQ (reference sequence). The CDR3 spans 14 residues. With 7 bases clipped from V and 3 bases from J, the junction kept 8 bases outside the gene matches. This CDR3 reads CASNRQGRGYEQYF. The CDR3 coding sequence is TGTGCCAGCAATCGACAGGGGAGAGGCTACGAGCAGTACTTC.

The CDR3 DNA follows: TGTGCCAGCGGACTTTCGGGACCGGAGACCCAGTACTTC. Translated: CASGLSGPETQYF. The V gene is TRBV7-3, the J gene TRBJ2-5, with D perhaps given as TRBD1 or TRBD2 (5 bases each). Germline CDR1 is SGHTA and CDR2 is FQGTGA. The CDR3 runs to 13 residues. V lost 8 bases and J lost 5, with 15 bases in between.

This chain uses TRBV7-2 with TRBJ1-3; D remains unclear. CDR3 length: 13 amino acids. Trimming shortened V by 1 base and J by 4 bases, and 5 bases separated the two germline ends. Germline CDR1 and CDR2: SGHTA and FQGNSA. CDR3 nucleotides: TGTGCCAGCAGCTTAGGGAAGGGAAACACCATATATTTT. As protein: CASSLGKGNTIYF.

J is TRBJ1-5 and V is TRBV18, with 8 bases lining up with TRBD1. Germline CDR1 reads KGHSH; CDR2 reads LQKENI. Germline trimming cut 6 bases from V and 2 bases from J; bases unmatched to any gene: 3. The CDR3 totals 14 residues. The DNA of the CDR3 is TGTGCCAGCTCCCCGGGACAGGGCAATCAGCCCCAGCATTTT. Translating it yields CASSPGQGNQPQHF.

CDR3 nucleotides: TGTGCCAGCAGCTTACTGACTAGCGGGGCTGCAGATACGCAGTATTTT. Its protein is CASSLLTSGAADTQYF. This sequence joins TRBV7-2 and TRBJ2-3, with TRBD2 identical over 11 bases. The V gene end was trimmed by 2 bases and the J gene end by 4 bases; junction bases not matched to a gene: 5. The CDR3 covers 16 residues. The V gene's germline CDR1 is SGHTA and CDR2 FQGNSA.

The V call is TRBV14, the J call TRBJ1-2; 7 bases match TRBD1. The CDR3 covers 14 residues. V gave up 5 bases and J gave up 4 bases; unmatched junction bases: 7. CDR1 is SGHDN and CDR2 is FVKESK in the germline V gene. CDR3 sequence: CASSFRQGLYGYTF. The CDR3 bases are TGTGCCAGCAGCTTCAGACAGGGACTCTATGGCTACACCTTC.

The gene calls are TRBV7-2 and TRBJ2-1; no reliable D call. This CDR3 has 13 amino acids. The V end was cut by 4 bases, the J end by 3 bases, with 7 bases between. Germline V gene lookup returns CDR1 SGHTA and CDR2 FQGNSA. This CDR3 reads CASSSEIYNEQFF. The CDR3 DNA reads TGTGCCAGCAGCTCCGAGATCTACAATGAGCAGTTCTTC.

A few counts support this clone. The V call is TRBV6-1, the J call TRBJ2-2; TRBD2 matches at 10 bases. The ends lost 8 bases at V and 1 base at J; junction bases unmatched: 1. This CDR3 has 14 residues. In germline, CDR1 is MNHNS, CDR2 SASEGT. The CDR3 loop reads CASGTSVNTGELFF. The CDR3 DNA follows: TGTGCCAGCGGGACTAGCGTGAACACCGGGGAGCTGTTTTTT.

This clone was detected once. The junction departs from the called germline gene at one end, perhaps through a read error. The V and J genes are TRBV7-8 and TRBJ2-3; TRBD2 matches 10 bases. CDR1 is SGHVS and CDR2 is FQNEAQ in the germline V gene. The CDR3 has 17 amino acids. The CDR3 loop reads CATSRGLAGVGTDTQYF. The CDR3 DNA reads as TGTGCCACCAGCCGGGGTCTAGCGGGAGTAGGCACAGATACGCAGTATTTT.

CDR3 nucleotides: TGTGCCAGCAGTCCTGACAGGGCGTATGGCTACACCTTC. It yields the protein CASSPDRAYGYTF. The chain carries TRBV27 and TRBJ1-2; 7 bases map to TRBD1. Germline CDR1 MNHEY, CDR2 SMNVEV (reference sequence). Trimming at V came to 5 bases and at J to 5 bases, leaving 5 bases not matched to a gene. The CDR3 totals 13 residues.

This clone was seen once. The genes are TRBV29-1 and TRBJ2-5; TRBD2 matches at 12 bases. The germline V gene encodes CDR1 SQVTM and CDR2 ANQGSEA. V was pared by 7 bases and J by 2 bases, with 11 bases of the junction left unmatched. The CDR3 has 16 amino acids. The chain's CDR3 is CSARGLAGTSQETQYF. The CDR3 region has the DNA TGCAGCGCCCGGGGACTAGCGGGCACCTCGCAAGAGACCCAGTACTTC.

This clone showed up just a few times. The rearrangement links TRBV6-1 to TRBJ2-7; D may be TRBD2 (7 bases). Germline-derived CDR1 and CDR2 are MNHNS and SASEGT. CDR3 length: 13 residues. Trimming shortened V by 10 bases and J by 3 bases, and 16 bases separated the two germline ends. CDR3 DNA sequence: TGTGCCACCCTCAGGGGAGGGGTCTACGAGCAGTACTTC. It is translated as CATLRGGVYEQYF.

This clone was found a few times. A junction boundary mismatches the germline segment, possibly from a read error. The CDR3 reads CASSYLNSEAFF. The CDR3 DNA reads as TGTGCCAGCAGTTACTTAAACAGTGAAGCTTTCTTT. V gene TRBV6-5 combines with J gene TRBJ1-1; D gene uncertain. The CDR3 sequence is 12 residues long. CDR1 and CDR2 (germline): MNHEY, SVGAGI.

The chain links TRBV5-1 to TRBJ2-3; D is possibly TRBD1 or TRBD2 (5 bases each). The CDR3 runs 13 residues. V was clipped by 3 bases and J by 2 bases, with 7 bases between them. Per the germline V gene, CDR1 is SGHRS and CDR2 is YFSETQ. DNA for the CDR3: TGCGCCAGCAGCTCCGGGACCACAGATACGCAGTATTTT. It encodes CASSSGTTDTQYF.

CDR3 bases: TGCAGCGTTGGGCTGTACAATGAGCAGTTCTTC. This codes for CSVGLYNEQFF. The chain uses TRBV29-1 and TRBJ2-1; D gene unclear. V gave up 4 bases and J gave up 4 bases, with 5 bases separating them. CDR3 length: 11 amino acids. Germline V gives CDR1 SQVTM, CDR2 ANQGSEA.

The V and J genes are TRBV11-2 and TRBJ2-7; TRBD2 agrees at 10 bases. This CDR3 spans 15 amino acids. The junction had 6 bases not matched to a gene; V was cut back by 5 bases and J by 2 bases. Germline CDR1 reads SGHAT; CDR2 reads FQNNGV. The CDR3, as DNA: TGTGCCAGCAGCGTTTCCGGGACTAGCGCCTACGAGCAGTACTTC. It encodes CASSVSGTSAYEQYF.

This chain uses TRBV5-4 with TRBJ2-2, with 7 bases that match TRBD2. The CDR3 runs 15 residues. Trimming cost V 2 bases and J 4 bases; bases outside gene matches: 5. Looked up from germline, CDR1 is SGHNT and CDR2 is YYREEE (reference sequence). The CDR3 reads CASSFGGRSTGELFF. The CDR3 DNA sequence: TGTGCCAGCAGCTTCGGCGGGAGAAGCACCGGGGAGCTGTTTTTT.

V and J are TRBV4-1 and TRBJ2-2; D perhaps matches TRBD1 (5 bases). The V end lost 4 bases, the J end lost 5 bases, and 17 bases lay between the germline ends. The CDR3 has 16 residues. Germline values: CDR1 MGHRA, CDR2 YSYEKL. The DNA of the CDR3 is TGCGCCAGCAGCCTCCCCGATTTGGGGCCAACCGGGGAGCTGTTTTTT. Translated: CASSLPDLGPTGELFF.

The J gene is TRBJ2-7, the V gene TRBV7-9; TRBD1 is a possible D gene (6 bases). Germline V CDR1 and CDR2: SEHNR, FQNEAQ (reference sequence). The CDR3 runs to 14 residues. Trimming stripped 2 bases from V and 5 bases from J, with 13 bases between. As DNA, the CDR3 is TGTGCCAGCAGCTTAATAGGGGGTTCTGACGAGCAGTACTTC. It codes for CASSLIGGSDEQYF.

The J gene is TRBJ2-2, the V gene TRBV10-3, with unresolved D. Germline V gene lookup returns CDR1 ENHRY and CDR2 SYGVKD. V dropped 2 bases and J dropped 2 bases, with 6 bases sitting between them. The CDR3 has 14 residues. This chain's CDR3 is CAISENPNTGELFF. The DNA for the CDR3 is TGTGCCATCAGTGAGAATCCAAACACCGGGGAGCTGTTTTTT.